Included here is one T cell receptor (beta chain) sequence, with context. The antigen is unknown. Between the trimmed V and J ends, which lost 4 bases and 9 bases, there was a span of 10 bases. CDR3 length: 12 amino acids. CDR1 is SGHAT and CDR2 is FQDESV in the germline V gene (reference sequence). The assay was immunoSEQ multiplex PCR, and TCRdb's table has in-frame clones only and misses some. This table has about 15,000 clones, about 60% appearing once. The sample originates from a study of PD-1 blockade in classical Hodgkin lymphoma. Study outcomes and limitations: Significantly greater TCR diversity emerged by C4D1 in CD4+ cells but not CD8+ cells. Repertoire differences have undefined causes, possibly disease activity or prior therapy. Healthy donors were reported to have higher baseline TCR diversity than newly diagnosed patients.

Each patient relapsed following autologous stem cell transplantation, and prior brentuximab vedotin exposure differed. V usage is TRBV11-1 and J usage is TRBJ2-1; tentative D call: TRBD2 (5 bases). Sequencing was performed on peripheral blood mononuclear cells (PBMCs), taken at baseline. The sequence came from a human donor with classical Hodgkin lymphoma. In nucleotides, the CDR3 is TGTGCCAGCAGCTCACTAGAGGCTGAGCAGTTCTTC. It encodes CASSSLEAEQFF. Full variable domain (rest looked up from reference TRBV11-1 and TRBJ2-1): EAEVAQSPRYKITEKSQAVAFWCDPISGHATLYWYRQILGQGPELLVQFQDESVVDDSQLPKDRFSAERLKGVDSTLKIQPAELGDSAMYLCASSSLEAEQFFGPGTRLTVL.